The clone carrying this TCR beta chain was observed at least ten times. This entry comes from a study of T cells in Graves' hyperthyroidism and ophthalmopathy. RNA transcripts yielded amplified TCR beta CDR3 regions. HTBI primers drove first-round RT-PCR of the TCR CDR3. TCRdb recomputed calls from the multiplex PCR reads with MiXCR, one row per CDR3 protein. The sample has a few hundred thousand distinct CDR3 sequences; approximately 15% are singletons. Germline CDR1 reads SNHLY; CDR2 reads FYNNEI. CDR3 length: 14 amino acids. V shed 7 bases and J shed 8 bases, with 17 bases lying between them. This clonotype was sampled from a young woman with Graves' ophthalmopathy. Sequenced input: blood. The chain carries TRBV2 and TRBJ2-2; weak D call: TRBD2 (6 bases). The chain's CDR3 is CASTRTGVIGELFF. The CDR3 DNA is TGTGCCAGCACCCGGACGGGAGTGATTGGGGAGCTGTTTTTT.